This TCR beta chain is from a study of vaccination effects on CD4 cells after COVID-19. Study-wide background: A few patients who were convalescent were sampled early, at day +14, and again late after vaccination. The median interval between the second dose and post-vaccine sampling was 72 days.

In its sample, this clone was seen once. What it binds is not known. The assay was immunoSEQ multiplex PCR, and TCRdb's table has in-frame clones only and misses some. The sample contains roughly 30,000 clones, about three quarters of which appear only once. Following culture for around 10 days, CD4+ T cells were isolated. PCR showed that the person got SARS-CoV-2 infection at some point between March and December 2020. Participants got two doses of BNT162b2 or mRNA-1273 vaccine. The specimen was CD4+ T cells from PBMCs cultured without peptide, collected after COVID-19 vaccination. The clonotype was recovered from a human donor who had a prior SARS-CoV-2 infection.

The CDR3 spells CASSPGTSMFHGYTF. The CDR3 DNA reads TGTGCCAGCTCACCAGGCACTTCTATGTTCCATGGCTACACCTTC. This rearrangement joins TRBV18 to TRBJ1-2; D unresolved. V was clipped by 2 bases and J by 6 bases, with 16 bases between them. The CDR3 consists of 15 residues. Germline V CDR1 and CDR2: KGHSH, LQKENI.